A selection of T cell receptor beta chains follows, all from one sample in a study of CD8+CD57+ T cells in acquired aplastic anemia. TCRdb ran MiXCR on the reads and lists one entry per CDR3 protein. The data contain around 180,000 distinct CDR3 sequences, around 66% of them singletons. The sample comprised sorted CD4+, CD8+, or CD8+CD57+ T cells (not recorded which) from PBMCs. The receptors derive from a human donor with severe aplastic anemia or a healthy control (not recorded which). Each CDR3 is given with its conserved first and last residue. D genes are given only for firm matches. Rows give clone size only sometimes, using once, few, many, or a class for an expanded clone.

D gene,J gene,clone size,V gene,CDR3 DNA,CDR3 protein
TRBD2,TRBJ2-2,NA,TRBV24-1,TGTGCCACCAGTGATGCGGGCGGGGGGCTGTTTTTT,CATSDAGGGLFF
NA,TRBJ1-1,NA,TRBV24-1,TGTGCCACCACTGGACCGAACACTGAAGCTTTCTTT,CATTGPNTEAFF
NA,TRBJ2-7,NA,TRBV10-3,TGTGCCATCAGTGCTCCCCCCAGCCCGCGAGGGGCCTACGAGCAGTACTTC,CAISAPPSPRGAYEQYF
TRBD1,TRBJ1-2,many,TRBV6-6,TGTGCCAGCACCCCAGAGACAGGGGTTAACTATGGCTACACCTTC,CASTPETGVNYGYTF
NA,TRBJ2-5,NA,TRBV7-9,TGTGCCAGCAGCTTAGACAGCCAAGAGACCCAGTACTTC,CASSLDSQETQYF
NA,TRBJ2-5,many,TRBV7-9,TGTGCCAGCAGCTTAAGTCCATTTAAGACCCAGTACTTC,CASSLSPFKTQYF
TRBD1,TRBJ2-5,NA,TRBV7-2,TGTGCCAGCAGCTTATTCCGGGACAGGGGAGAGACCCAGTACTTC,CASSLFRDRGETQYF
NA,TRBJ1-2,NA,TRBV10-3,TGTGCCAGCAGTTACTCGGGGCAGAACTATGGCTACACCTTC,CASSYSGQNYGYTF
TRBD2,TRBJ2-7,NA,TRBV7-9,TGTGCCAGCAGCCAGCGGGGAGCCTACGGCGAGCAGTACTTC,CASSQRGAYGEQYF
TRBD1,TRBJ2-1,NA,TRBV7-8,TGTGCCAGCAGCCCAGGGACAGCCATCCCCTACGAGCAGTTCTTC,CASSPGTAIPYEQFF
NA,TRBJ2-3,NA,TRBV15,TGTGCCACCAGCATCCGGACGGTCGGCACAGATACGCAGTATTTT,CATSIRTVGTDTQYF
TRBD1,TRBJ1-2,NA,TRBV20-1,TGCAGTGCTAGCGCGCGGGACAGATTGGGAGGCTACACCTTC,CSASARDRLGGYTF
TRBD1,TRBJ1-2,NA,TRBV12-3/TRBV12-4,TGTGCCAGCATCTCGGGACAGGCTAACTATGGCTACACCTTC,CASISGQANYGYTF
TRBD2,TRBJ2-1,NA,TRBV9,TGCGCCAGCAGCTATAGCGGGAGCTCCTACAATGAGCAGTTCTTC,CASSYSGSSYNEQFF
TRBD2,TRBJ2-7,NA,TRBV6-6,TGTGCCAGCAGTGTGACTAGCGGGAGTAAGTACGAGCAGTACTTC,CASSVTSGSKYEQYF
NA,TRBJ1-2,NA,TRBV5-5,TGTGCCAGCAGCTTAGATCCAGGTGGCTACACCTTC,CASSLDPGGYTF
NA,TRBJ1-2,NA,TRBV29-1,TGCAGCGTTGGCCAGGGAGAGGGCTACACCTTC,CSVGQGEGYTF
TRBD1,TRBJ2-7,NA,TRBV7-3,TGTGCCAGCAGCTTATATCATAATCTCATCGACAGGGCCAACGAGCAGTACTTC,CASSLYHNLIDRANEQYF
TRBD1,TRBJ2-6,NA,TRBV29-1,TGCAGCGTCGGACAGGTCTCTGGGGCCAACGTCCTGACTTTC,CSVGQVSGANVLTF